The clone carrying this T cell receptor beta chain has at least ten counts. Preparation of the TCRbeta library involved a method that used unique molecular identifiers. TCRdb re-analysed the PCR reads in MiXCR, keeping a single row per CDR3 protein. The table has about 240,000 distinct CDR3 sequences, roughly 26% seen once; the top ten hold roughly 2.5%. This CDR3 region has 15 residues. Germline CDR1 reads SGHRS; CDR2 reads YFSETQ. V lost 0 bases and J 3 bases, leaving 10 bases between the germline ends. This sample stems from a study of T-cell reconstitution after alpha-beta-depleted transplantation in children.

This material consisted of PBMCs, taken before TCRalphabeta/CD19-depleted stem cell transplant. The V gene is TRBV5-1, the J gene TRBJ2-1; D might be TRBD2 (6 bases). The TCR was taken from a girl under 10 years old with Fanconi anemia, due to receive a stem cell transplant. CDR3 nucleotide sequence: TGCGCCAGCAGCTTGGCTAGCGTCAACTACAATGAGCAGTTCTTC. Its translation is CASSLASVNYNEQFF.